The 30 T cell receptor beta chains presented below share a single source sample, sequenced in a study of CD8 T cells in Susac syndrome. Reverse transcription used roughly 0.5 to 1 ug RNA and random hexamers. TCRdb re-analysed the immunoSEQ multiplex PCR reads in MiXCR, keeping a single row per CDR3 protein. The table has 200,000 to 250,000 distinct CDR3 sequences, about 94% seen once. Source material: CD4+ T cells from PBMCs. These TCRs come from a human donor with Susac syndrome.

This chain links TRBV20-1 with TRBJ2-7; either TRBD1 or TRBD2 may fit D (5 bases each). Germline CDR1 reads DFQATT; CDR2 reads SNEGSKA (reference sequence). Trimming stripped 1 base from V and 0 bases from J, with 13 bases between. There are 15 residues in the CDR3. CDR3: CSARVGTSRSYEQYF. Written as DNA, the CDR3 is TGCAGTGCTAGAGTAGGGACGTCTCGCTCCTACGAGCAGTACTTC.

The gene calls are TRBV20-1 and TRBJ2-1, with D possibly TRBD1 on 6 matching bases. Trimming removed 1 base from V and 8 bases from J, with 15 bases in between. The CDR3 totals 14 residues. CDR1 and CDR2 from the germline V gene are DFQATT and SNEGSKA (reference sequence). For the CDR3, the DNA is TGCAGTGCTAGAGGGCAGGGGTGGAATTATGAGCAGTTCTTC. This translates into CSARGQGWNYEQFF.

The V and J genes are TRBV6-2 or TRBV6-3 and TRBJ2-3; D remains unclear. This CDR3 comprises 10 residues. From germline, CDR1 is MNHEY and CDR2 SVGEGT. Between the trimmed V and J ends, which lost 6 bases and 5 bases, there was a span of 3 bases. CDR3 sequence: CASRGDTQYF. CDR3 nucleotide sequence: TGTGCCAGCAGGGGAGATACGCAGTATTTT.

The J gene is TRBJ2-2, the V gene TRBV29-1; 8 bases are shared with TRBD1. CDR3 size: 14 residues. In germline, CDR1 is SQVTM, CDR2 ANQGSEA. V lost 4 bases, J lost 4 bases, and 5 bases stayed unmatched. This CDR3 is CSVGTGPVTGELFF. The CDR3 DNA reads as TGCAGCGTTGGGACAGGGCCCGTCACCGGGGAGCTGTTTTTT.

V is TRBV2 and J is TRBJ2-3, with D perhaps TRBD2 (7 bases). The CDR3 length is 15 residues. Deletions cut 6 bases from V and 6 bases from J, with 19 bases between. Germline values: CDR1 SNHLY, CDR2 FYNNEI. CDR3 bases: TGTGCCAGCAGCAGACTAGCTGGGGGCGTGGATACGCAGTATTTT. Protein: CASSRLAGGVDTQYF.

The chain uses TRBV4-3 and TRBJ2-3; no firm D call. The CDR3 totals 15 residues. Germline CDR1 and CDR2: LGHNA and YSLEER. V lost 1 base and J 0 bases, leaving 8 bases between the germline ends. CDR3 sequence (DNA): TGCGCCAGCAGCCAAGCGGCGGCTAGCACAGATACGCAGTATTTT. It yields the protein CASSQAAASTDTQYF.

The V gene is TRBV20-1, the J gene TRBJ1-2; no definite D call. The CDR3 covers 14 residues. Trimming left V 4 bases short and J 2 bases short, with 14 bases between. The germline CDR1 and CDR2 sequences are DFQATT and SNEGSKA (reference sequence). The CDR3 DNA follows: TGCAGTGCTATAGATCTCCCCCGAAACTATGGCTACACCTTC. This codes for CSAIDLPRNYGYTF.

This clonotype was recorded a few times. CDR3 nucleotide sequence: TGCAGTGCTAGAAGGAAGGAGAACTATGGCTACACCTTC. This codes for CSARRKENYGYTF. This chain links TRBV20-1 with TRBJ1-2; no clear D. Germline CDR1 is DFQATT and CDR2 is SNEGSKA (reference sequence). V was clipped by 2 bases and J by 2 bases, with 9 bases between them. The CDR3 totals 13 residues.

This chain links TRBV5-4 with TRBJ2-2; possible D gene TRBD1, 6 bases. Trimming took 3 bases from V and 5 from J, leaving 11 bases between them. The CDR3 has 14 residues. Germline V gene lookup returns CDR1 SGHNT and CDR2 YYREEE (reference sequence). CDR3 sequence: CASSSMQGTGELFF. The CDR3 nucleotides are TGTGCCAGCAGCTCAATGCAGGGGACCGGGGAGCTGTTTTTT.

The J gene is TRBJ1-2, the V gene TRBV4-3; no firm D call. This CDR3 is built from 16 residues. The ends were cut back, 1 base at V and 4 bases at J, with 16 bases in the middle. Per the germline V gene, CDR1 is LGHNA and CDR2 is YSLEER. CDR3 residues: CASSQVIGTASYGYTF. CDR3 nucleotides: TGCGCCAGCAGCCAAGTTATCGGTACAGCGTCCTATGGCTACACCTTC.

The J gene is TRBJ1-1, the V gene TRBV20-1; 7 bases are a match to TRBD1. The CDR3 has 16 amino acids. Germline CDR1 DFQATT, CDR2 SNEGSKA (reference sequence). V was clipped by 8 bases and J by 11 bases; unmatched bases: 26. The chain's CDR3 is CSPARGAGRRGHAAFF. The CDR3 DNA reads as TGCAGTCCTGCCAGGGGGGCAGGGAGGAGAGGTCATGCTGCTTTCTTT.

V and J are TRBV10-3 and TRBJ1-5; weak D call: TRBD1 (6 bases). In germline, CDR1 is ENHRY, CDR2 SYGVKD. Trimming left V 0 bases short and J 5 bases short, with 14 bases between. The CDR3 has 16 amino acids. The CDR3 DNA reads TGTGCCATCAGTGAGTCTGGGGGGGGCCAGCATCAGCCCCAGCATTTT. Protein: CAISESGGGQHQPQHF.

The CDR3 coding sequence is TGTGCCAGCAGCGCCCAGGGGGCCGGCTCCTACGAGCAGTACTTC. Encoded protein: CASSAQGAGSYEQYF. The gene calls are TRBV2 and TRBJ2-7; TRBD1 agrees at 8 bases. In germline, CDR1 is SNHLY, CDR2 FYNNEI. The CDR3 covers 15 residues. With V trimmed by 6 bases and J by 0 bases, 7 bases remained unmatched.

This clonotype was seen only once. The chain recombines TRBV12-3 or TRBV12-4 with TRBJ2-2; no reliable D call. The CDR3 runs to 12 residues. V lost 4 bases, J lost 5 bases, and 5 bases lay in between. CDR3 DNA: TGTGCCAGCAGTTACGAGACCGGGGAGCTGTTTTTT. Its protein product is CASSYETGELFF.

The chain carries TRBV5-1 and TRBJ2-1; D might be TRBD1 or TRBD2, each matching 5 bases. The CDR3 totals 14 residues. V dropped 0 bases and J dropped 5 bases, with 9 bases sitting between them. Germline V gene data show CDR1 as SGHRS and CDR2 as YFSETQ. The CDR3 nucleotides read TGCGCCAGCAGCTTGGCCGGGACGGACAATGAGCAGTTCTTC. Translated: CASSLAGTDNEQFF. The full variable domain, with the rest looked up from reference TRBV5-1 and TRBJ2-1, is KAGVTQTPRYLIKTRGQQVTLSCSPISGHRSVSWYQQTPGQGLQFLFEYFSETQRNKGNFPGRFSGRQFSNSRSEMNVSTLELGDSALYLCASSLAGTDNEQFFGPGTRLTVL.

The J gene is TRBJ1-6, the V gene TRBV3-1; D not certain. The CDR3 is made up of 14 amino acids. In germline, CDR1 is LGHDT, CDR2 YNNKEL (reference sequence). V was cut by 3 bases and J by 6 bases, with 9 bases left in between. CDR3 residues: CASSQGSANSPLHF. The CDR3 nucleotides read TGTGCCAGCAGCCAGGGAAGCGCTAATTCACCCCTCCACTTT.

The chain joins TRBV7-9 to TRBJ2-5; the match to TRBD1 covers 7 bases. The CDR3 has 13 amino acids. The V and J ends lost 3 bases and 5 bases, in that order; junction bases with no gene match: 3. Germline CDR1 and CDR2: SEHNR and FQNEAQ (reference sequence). The CDR3 here is CASSLTGSETQYF. In DNA, the CDR3 is TGTGCCAGCAGCTTGACAGGGTCTGAGACCCAGTACTTC. Filled out from reference TRBV7-9 and TRBJ2-5, the complete variable domain reads DTGVSQNPRHKITKRGQNVTFRCDPISEHNRLYWYRQTLGQGPEFLTYFQNEAQLEKSRLLSDRFSAERPKGSFSTLEIQRTEQGDSAMYLCASSLTGSETQYFGPGTRLLVL.

The chain joins TRBV19 to TRBJ1-5; D call uncertain. V lost 5 bases to trimming and J lost 7 bases, with 15 bases between them. The germline gives CDR1 LNHDA, CDR2 SQIVND (reference sequence). CDR3 size: 14 residues. CDR3 bases: TGTGCCAGTAGTTCCCCGGGCCTGGGGCAGCCCCAGCATTTT. Protein sequence: CASSSPGLGQPQHF. The full variable domain, rest sourced from reference TRBV19 and TRBJ1-5, is DGGITQSPKYLFRKEGQNVTLSCEQNLNHDAMYWYRQDPGQGLRLIYYSQIVNDFQKGDIAEGYSVSREKKESFPLTVTSAQKNPTAFYLCASSSPGLGQPQHFGDGTRLSIL.

The CDR3 sequence: CASTGWTGGNSPLHF. CDR3 in DNA: TGTGCCAGCACCGGATGGACAGGGGGGAATTCACCCCTCCACTTT. The chain has TRBV6-2 or TRBV6-3 and TRBJ1-6, with 10 bases that match TRBD1. Losses at the gene ends were 7 bases for V and 7 bases for J; bases not matched to a gene: 7. The CDR3 loop spans 15 amino acids. From germline, CDR1 is MNHEY and CDR2 SVGEGT.

The chain links TRBV15 to TRBJ2-7, with D maybe TRBD1 (5 bases). Germline V gene lookup returns CDR1 LNHNV and CDR2 YYDKDF (reference sequence). This CDR3 contains 18 residues. The V end was cut by 0 bases, the J end by 7 bases, with 25 bases between. CDR3 DNA sequence: TGTGCCACCAGCAGAGATAGAAAGTTCGACAGCCGATTGGGGGAGCAGTACTTC. Protein: CATSRDRKFDSRLGEQYF.

The rearrangement joins TRBV3-1 to TRBJ2-1, with 7 nucleotides matching TRBD2. The V gene's germline CDR1 is LGHDT and CDR2 YNNKEL (reference sequence). V shed 4 bases, J shed 1 base, and the junction held 4 bases outside the gene matches. The CDR3 length is 15 residues. CDR3 amino acids: CASSPRLASYNEQFF. In DNA form, the CDR3 reads TGTGCCAGCAGCCCCCGACTAGCATCCTACAATGAGCAGTTCTTC.

The V and J genes are TRBV3-1 and TRBJ1-6; D may be TRBD1 (6 bases). This CDR3 comprises 15 residues. Germline CDR1 reads LGHDT; CDR2 reads YNNKEL (reference sequence). With 0 bases removed from V and 10 bases from J, the gap between germline ends came to 13 bases. The CDR3 nucleotides read TGTGCCAGCAGCCAAGAGCCAGGGGAAAAATCACCCCTCCACTTT. Translating it yields CASSQEPGEKSPLHF.

The chain carries TRBV29-1 and TRBJ2-1; no clear D gene. V was cut by 2 bases and J by 5 bases, with 10 bases left in between. From germline, CDR1 is SQVTM and CDR2 ANQGSEA. This CDR3 region has 13 residues. The CDR3 loop reads CSVEPAGNNEQFF. The CDR3 DNA reads TGCAGCGTTGAACCCGCCGGAAACAATGAGCAGTTCTTC.

The chain has TRBV7-2 and TRBJ2-7, with D maybe TRBD1 (5 bases). V was cut by 1 base and J by 7 bases, with 17 bases left in between. Per germline, CDR1 SGHTA and CDR2 FQGNSA. CDR3 size: 15 residues. The CDR3 DNA reads TGTGCCAGCAGCTTAGAAGGGGTAGCTCTTGTTGAGCAGTACTTC. This gives the protein CASSLEGVALVEQYF.

The chain uses TRBV20-1 and TRBJ2-3, with no clear D. Trimming pared 3 bases from V and 4 bases from J, leaving 20 bases between. Germline V gene lookup returns CDR1 DFQATT and CDR2 SNEGSKA (reference sequence). The CDR3 loop spans 16 amino acids. CDR3 nucleotide sequence: TGCAGTGCTAGGGGTCACCCGGGCTACGAGCCAGATACGCAGTATTTT. Its protein is CSARGHPGYEPDTQYF.

The gene calls are TRBV5-5 and TRBJ2-2; D ambiguous. Germline lookup yields CDR1 SGHKS and CDR2 YYEKEE (reference sequence). Between the trimmed V and J ends, which lost 3 bases and 4 bases, there was a span of 10 bases. This CDR3 is built from 14 residues. The CDR3 region has the DNA TGTGCCAGCAGCTATAGATCCCTCACCGGGGAGCTGTTTTTT. This gives the protein CASSYRSLTGELFF.

This chain uses TRBV3-1 with TRBJ2-2; the D is unclear. The germline V gene encodes CDR1 LGHDT and CDR2 YNNKEL (reference sequence). The CDR3 length is 16 residues. V lost 1 base and J 6 bases, leaving 15 bases between the germline ends. The CDR3 region is CASSQAGPTTPGELFF. As DNA, the CDR3 is TGTGCCAGCAGCCAAGCCGGACCTACTACCCCCGGGGAGCTGTTTTTT.

The chain links TRBV29-1 to TRBJ1-5; D call uncertain. This CDR3 has 12 amino acids. Trimming pared 6 bases from V and 4 bases from J, leaving 10 bases between. Looked up from germline, CDR1 is SQVTM and CDR2 is ANQGSEA. The CDR3 is CSVADGNQPQHF. The CDR3 DNA is TGCAGCGTCGCCGACGGGAATCAGCCCCAGCATTTT.

The chain carries TRBV6-2 or TRBV6-3 and TRBJ1-5, with D perhaps matching TRBD1 (5 bases). The V gene's germline CDR1 is MNHEY and CDR2 SVGEGT. The CDR3 is 15 residues long. The V end was cut by 2 bases, the J end by 0 bases, with 8 bases between. DNA of the CDR3: TGTGCCAGCAGTTACATCGACAGTAGCAATCAGCCCCAGCATTTT. It translates to CASSYIDSSNQPQHF.

The chain couples TRBV11-2 to TRBJ2-3, with D possibly TRBD2 on 5 matching bases. Germline loops: CDR1 SGHAT, CDR2 FQNNGV. The CDR3 length is 15 residues. V was cut by 3 bases and J by 2 bases, with 12 bases left in between. CDR3 region: CASSFERSHTDTQYF. The CDR3 DNA is TGTGCCAGCAGCTTTGAGCGGAGCCACACAGATACGCAGTATTTT.